This T cell receptor (beta chain) is from a study of T cells in localized non-small cell lung cancer (TCRdb year 2020). Study-wide context: T cell repertoires of approximately 250 early-stage NSCLC patients were analyzed, with tumors being compared against uninvolved tumor-adjacent lungs. The cohort consisted of 236 treatment-naive NSCLC patients whose localized lung tumors had been resected. A mean age of roughly 66 years was recorded for the NSCLC patients, of whom under 150 were male and 95 to 110 were female.

What the authors observed across the whole study: A median of about 53 of the top 100 tumor clones were detected in paired uninvolved adjacent lung, and 25 to 35 of these tumor clones were also found among the top 100 clones of the paired uninvolved adjacent lung. Longer overall survival was associated with higher T cell density in blood, whereas shorter survival was associated with higher clonality in adjacent lung. Because the study design was exploratory, TCR variables were selected using unadjusted p-values without false-discovery rate correction. Because multi-region tumor sequencing was not performed, intratumor heterogeneity could not be ruled out. Uninvolved tumor-adjacent lung showed the highest T cell clonality, higher than tumor, which suggests more focused antigenic responses in the uninvolved tumor-adjacent lung.

TCR beta CDR3 regions were sequenced from DNA using the immunoSEQ Assay. The authors' analysis ran thus. To compute T cell density, TCR beta template counts were normalized to usable DNA, which was estimated by amplifying housekeeping genes. Richness was estimated using the preseqR package, with extrapolation to 400,000 templates for PBMC samples and to 120,000 templates for tissue samples. Clonality was calculated as one minus Pielou's evenness. Tissue-enriched TCRs were identified through differential abundance testing performed on productive amino-acid clonotypes, with a minimum total count of 5 and an alpha of 0.1. The Jaccard Index and the Morisita Overlap Index were used to quantify repertoire overlap between compartments. GLIPH grouped TCR beta CDR3s together with public tetramer-defined viral CDR3s, and a viral motif had to include at least three viral sequences and show V-gene enrichment. In its TCRdb copy, this immuneACCESS table keeps in-frame sequences only and misses some clones. Where compared with another copy, unresolved V genes explain less than half of these, and the others have no known cause. V and J calls and clone size come straight from that table; D and trimming were deduced from the DNA. This sample comprises about 74,000 clones, approximately 84% of them detected only once. Together, the top ten hold 1% to 1.5% of the sample.

At diagnosis, peripheral blood, uninvolved tumor-adjacent lung and tumor were collected and were preserved as a mix of fresh-frozen and FFPE material. For TCR repertoire profiling, blood samples were analyzed as peripheral blood mononuclear cells. Reading from cysteine to phenylalanine, the CDR3 counts 14 amino acids. The CDR3 DNA has 42 bases and is translated from base 1. Cut back by 0 bases and 4 bases, the V and J ends lie 9 bases apart. The germline V gene specifies KGHSY as CDR1 and FQNENV as CDR2. Notes on this clone: There is no known antigen for this receptor. Base qualities are missing; no much larger clone stands one base away.

Sample: peripheral blood, taken before any cancer treatment. The sequence was collected from a female donor of 60 years or more with stage I lung adenocarcinoma. Recombination joined TRBV16 with TRBJ1-1, with the D segment identity uncertain. The DNA reads as follows: TGTGCCAGCAGCCAATCCTCCGGATCCACTGAAGCTTTCTTT. This sequence encodes CASSQSSGSTEAFF.